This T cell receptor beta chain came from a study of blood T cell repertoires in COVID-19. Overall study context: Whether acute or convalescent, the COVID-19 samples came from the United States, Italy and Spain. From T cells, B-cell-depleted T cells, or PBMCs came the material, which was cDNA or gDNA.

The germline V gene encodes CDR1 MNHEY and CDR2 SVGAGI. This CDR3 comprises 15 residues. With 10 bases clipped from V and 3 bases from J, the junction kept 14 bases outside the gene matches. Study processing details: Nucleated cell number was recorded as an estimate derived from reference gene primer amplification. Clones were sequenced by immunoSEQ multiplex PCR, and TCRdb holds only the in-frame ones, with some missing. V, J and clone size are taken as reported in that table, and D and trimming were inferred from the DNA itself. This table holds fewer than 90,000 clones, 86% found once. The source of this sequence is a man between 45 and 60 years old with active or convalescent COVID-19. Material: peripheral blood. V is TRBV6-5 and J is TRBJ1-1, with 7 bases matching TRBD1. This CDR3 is CATALDRVRDTEAFF. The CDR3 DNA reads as TGTGCCACCGCACTAGACAGGGTGCGGGACACTGAAGCTTTCTTT.